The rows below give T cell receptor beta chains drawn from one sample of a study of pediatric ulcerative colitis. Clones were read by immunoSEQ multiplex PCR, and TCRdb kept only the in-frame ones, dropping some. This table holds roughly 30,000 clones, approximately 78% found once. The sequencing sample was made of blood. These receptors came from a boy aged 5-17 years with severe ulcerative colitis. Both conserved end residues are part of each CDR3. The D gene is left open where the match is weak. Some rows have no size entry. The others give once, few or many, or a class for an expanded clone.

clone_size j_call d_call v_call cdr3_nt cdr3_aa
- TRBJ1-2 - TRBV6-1 TGTGCCAGCAGTCCACAGGGTAACTATGGCTACACCTTC CASSPQGNYGYTF
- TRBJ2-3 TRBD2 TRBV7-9 TGTGCCAGCAGCCAAGATCAGGAGCGGGGGGGAGGAGATACGCAGTATTTT CASSQDQERGGGDTQYF
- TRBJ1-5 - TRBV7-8 TGTGCCAGCAGCTTATACACCAATCAGCCCCAGCATTTT CASSLYTNQPQHF
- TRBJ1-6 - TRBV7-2 TGTGCCAGCAGCTTAGTACGAGCACCCCTCCACTTT CASSLVRAPLHF
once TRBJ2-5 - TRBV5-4 TGTGCCAGCGCTTCCTGGGCTTTCCAAGAGACCCAGTACTTC CASASWAFQETQYF
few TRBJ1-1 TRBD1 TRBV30 TGTGCCTGGAGCCGGGACAGGGGGGCTTTCTTT CAWSRDRGAFF
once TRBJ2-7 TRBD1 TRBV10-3 TGTGCCATCAGTCAACTCGACAGGGGGCTTACCTACGAGCAGTACTTC CAISQLDRGLTYEQYF
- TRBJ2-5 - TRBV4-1 TGCGCCAGCAGCCAAGATCTTAGTTTGAGAGAGACCCAGTACTTC CASSQDLSLRETQYF
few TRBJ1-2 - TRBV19 TGTGCCTCCCTCCCAGGGACGGCGGTCTATGGCTACACCTTC CASLPGTAVYGYTF
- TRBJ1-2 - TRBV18 TGTGCCAGCTCACGAACGGGACAAGCAGGCTATGGCTACACCTTC CASSRTGQAGYGYTF
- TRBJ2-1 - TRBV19 TGTGCCAGTAGTATAGATCACCCGGGGGAGGAGTTCTTC CASSIDHPGEEFF
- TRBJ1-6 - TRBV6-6 TGTGCCAGCAGGCCCAGACAGGCGAATTCACCCCTCCACTTT CASRPRQANSPLHF
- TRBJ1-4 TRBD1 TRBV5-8 TGTGCCAGCAGCTTGATGTCAGGGGGCCTAAAAAATGAAAAACTGTTTTTT CASSLMSGGLKNEKLFF
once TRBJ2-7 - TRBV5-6 TGTGCCAGCAGCTTTCGGGGTGGGTCCTACGAGCAGTACTTC CASSFRGGSYEQYF
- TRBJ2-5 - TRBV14 TGTGCCAGCAGCCCCCAACGAGTAGGGGCGGAGACCCAGTACTTC CASSPQRVGAETQYF
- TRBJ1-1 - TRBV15 TGTGCCACCAGCAGAGTCGGCACATCGGACCTCTACACTGAAGCTTTCTTT CATSRVGTSDLYTEAFF
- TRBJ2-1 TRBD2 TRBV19 TGTGCCAGTAGTACCGGACTAGCGGGCGTTTACAATGAGCAGTTCTTC CASSTGLAGVYNEQFF
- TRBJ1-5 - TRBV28 TGTGCCAGCAGTTCAGGGCCCCAGCATTTT CASSSGPQHF
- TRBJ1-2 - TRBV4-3 TGCGCCAGCAGCCAAGCCCCGGGTGGGGGAAACTATGGCTACACCTTC CASSQAPGGGNYGYTF
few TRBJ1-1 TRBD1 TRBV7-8 TGTGCCAGCAGCTTAACAGGGGGCACTGAAGCTTTCTTT CASSLTGGTEAFF
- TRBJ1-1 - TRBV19 TGTGCCAGTAGCGAAACAGGGTGGGGTGAAGCTTTCTTT CASSETGWGEAFF
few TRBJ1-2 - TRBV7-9 TGTGCCAGCAGCTCCGCGGCGGGAACAAATTCCTATGGCTACACCTTC CASSSAAGTNSYGYTF
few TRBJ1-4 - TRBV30 TGTGCCTGGAGTGTGGGGGATTGGAACGAAAAACTGTTTTTT CAWSVGDWNEKLFF
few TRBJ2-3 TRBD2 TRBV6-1 TGTGCCAGCAGTGAATCTAGCGGGGGGGCAGATACGCAGTATTTT CASSESSGGADTQYF
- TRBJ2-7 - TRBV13 TGTGCCAGCAGCCCCCCCAATAGCGAGCAGTACTTC CASSPPNSEQYF
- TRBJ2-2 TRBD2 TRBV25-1 TGTGCCAGCAGTGACAGCACTAGCGGGGGGGCATACACCGGGGAGCTGTTTTTT CASSDSTSGGAYTGELFF
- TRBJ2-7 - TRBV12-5 TGTGCTAGTGGTTTGAAGTTGGACGAGCAGTACTTC CASGLKLDEQYF
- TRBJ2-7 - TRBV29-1 TGCAGCGTTGTCGCCAGTTACGAGCAGTACTTC CSVVASYEQYF
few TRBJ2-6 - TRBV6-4 TGTGCCAGCAGTGACAACTCTGGGGCCAACGTCCTGACTTTC CASSDNSGANVLTF
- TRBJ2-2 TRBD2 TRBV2 TGTGCCAGCAAACCCGGGACGCGGGGGACCGGGGAGCTGTTTTTT CASKPGTRGTGELFF
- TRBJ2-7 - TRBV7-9 TGTGCCAGCAGCTTCCCACCATCCTACGAGCAGTACTTC CASSFPPSYEQYF
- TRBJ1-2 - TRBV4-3 TGCGCCAGCAGCCAAGAGACAGGTTTGAGCGGCTACACCTTC CASSQETGLSGYTF
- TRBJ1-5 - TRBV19 TGTGCCACCCAAGGACAGAACAATCAGCCCCAGCATTTT CATQGQNNQPQHF
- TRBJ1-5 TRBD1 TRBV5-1 TGCGCCAGCAGCCCGGGACAGGGGGCACATCAGCCCCAGCATTTT CASSPGQGAHQPQHF
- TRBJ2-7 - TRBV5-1 TGCGCCAGCAGCGTACCGGGTCAAAAAAGGGGCGAGCAGTACTTC CASSVPGQKRGEQYF